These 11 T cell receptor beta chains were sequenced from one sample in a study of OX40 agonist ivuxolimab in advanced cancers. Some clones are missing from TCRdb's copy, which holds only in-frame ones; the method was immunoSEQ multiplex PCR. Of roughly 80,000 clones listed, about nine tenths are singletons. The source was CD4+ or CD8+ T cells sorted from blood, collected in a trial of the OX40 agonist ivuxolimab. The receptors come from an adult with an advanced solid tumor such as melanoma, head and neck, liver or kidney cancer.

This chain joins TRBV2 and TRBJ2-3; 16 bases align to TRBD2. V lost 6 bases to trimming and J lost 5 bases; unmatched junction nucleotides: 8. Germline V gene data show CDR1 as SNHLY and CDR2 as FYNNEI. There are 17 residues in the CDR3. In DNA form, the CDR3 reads TGTGCCAGCAGGGTCGGGACTAGCGGGAGGGCCCTAGATACGCAGTATTTT. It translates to CASRVGTSGRALDTQYF.

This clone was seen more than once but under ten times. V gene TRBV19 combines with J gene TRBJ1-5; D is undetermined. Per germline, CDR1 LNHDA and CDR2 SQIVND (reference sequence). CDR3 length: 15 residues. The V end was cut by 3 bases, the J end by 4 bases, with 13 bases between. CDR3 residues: CASSISFEGNQPQHF. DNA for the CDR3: TGTGCCAGTAGTATTTCGTTCGAAGGGAATCAGCCCCAGCATTTT.

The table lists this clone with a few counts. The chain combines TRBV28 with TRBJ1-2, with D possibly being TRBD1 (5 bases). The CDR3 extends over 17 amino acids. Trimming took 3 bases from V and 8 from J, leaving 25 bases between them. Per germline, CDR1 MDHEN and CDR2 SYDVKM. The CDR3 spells CASSFPPNAGQNRGYTF. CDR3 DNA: TGTGCCAGCAGTTTCCCGCCCAATGCAGGGCAAAATAGGGGCTACACCTTC.

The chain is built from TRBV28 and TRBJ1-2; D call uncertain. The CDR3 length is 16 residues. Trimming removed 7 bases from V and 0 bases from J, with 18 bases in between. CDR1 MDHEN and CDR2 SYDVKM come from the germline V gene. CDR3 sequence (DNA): TGTGCCAGCATGCTCGGTGGTGGCGGAGCTAACTATGGCTACACCTTC. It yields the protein CASMLGGGGANYGYTF.

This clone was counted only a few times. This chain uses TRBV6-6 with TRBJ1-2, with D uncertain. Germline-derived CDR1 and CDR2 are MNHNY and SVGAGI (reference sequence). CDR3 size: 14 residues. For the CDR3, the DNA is TGTGCGACCAGAGGGTATATTACTAACTATGGCTACACCTTC. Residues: CATRGYITNYGYTF.

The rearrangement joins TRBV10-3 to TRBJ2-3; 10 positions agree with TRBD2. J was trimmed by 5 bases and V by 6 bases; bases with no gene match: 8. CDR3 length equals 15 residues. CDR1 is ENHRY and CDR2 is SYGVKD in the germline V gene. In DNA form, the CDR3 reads TGTGCCATCAGGCTCGGACTAGCGGACGGAGATACGCAGTATTTT. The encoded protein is CAIRLGLADGDTQYF.

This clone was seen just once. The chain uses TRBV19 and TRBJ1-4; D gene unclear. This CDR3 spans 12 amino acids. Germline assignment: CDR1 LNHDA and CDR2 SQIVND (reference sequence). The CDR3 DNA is TGTGCGCTGGTAGAGTCTAATGAAAAACTGTTTTTT. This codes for CALVESNEKLFF. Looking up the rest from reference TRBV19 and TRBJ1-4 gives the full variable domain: DGGITQSPKYLFRKEGQNVTLSCEQNLNHDAMYWYRQDPGQGLRLIYYSQIVNDFQKGDIAEGYSVSREKKESFPLTVTSAQKNPTAFYLCALVESNEKLFFGSGTQLSVL.

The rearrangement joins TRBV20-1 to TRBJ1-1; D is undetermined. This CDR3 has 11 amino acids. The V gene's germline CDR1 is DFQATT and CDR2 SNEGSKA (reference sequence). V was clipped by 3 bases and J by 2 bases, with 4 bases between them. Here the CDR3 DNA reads TGCAGTGCTAGCCTAAACACTGAAGCTTTCTTT. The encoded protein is CSASLNTEAFF.

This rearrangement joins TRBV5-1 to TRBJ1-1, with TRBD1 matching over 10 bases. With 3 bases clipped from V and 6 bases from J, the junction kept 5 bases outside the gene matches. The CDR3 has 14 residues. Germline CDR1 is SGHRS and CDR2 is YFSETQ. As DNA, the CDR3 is TGCGCCAGCAGCTGGGACAGGGGCTACGCTGAAGCTTTCTTT. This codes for CASSWDRGYAEAFF.

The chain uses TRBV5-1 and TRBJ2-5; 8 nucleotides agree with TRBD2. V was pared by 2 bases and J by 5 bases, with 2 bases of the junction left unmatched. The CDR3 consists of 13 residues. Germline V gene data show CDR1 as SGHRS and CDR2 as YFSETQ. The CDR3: CASSFGGAETQYF. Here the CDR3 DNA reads TGCGCCAGCAGCTTCGGGGGGGCGGAGACCCAGTACTTC.

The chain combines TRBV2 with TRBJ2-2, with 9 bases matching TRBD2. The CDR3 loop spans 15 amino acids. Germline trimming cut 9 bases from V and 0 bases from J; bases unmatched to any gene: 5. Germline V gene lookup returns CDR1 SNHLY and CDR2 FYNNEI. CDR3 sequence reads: CASQPSGANTGELFF. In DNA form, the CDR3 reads TGTGCCAGTCAACCTAGCGGGGCGAACACCGGGGAGCTGTTTTTT.